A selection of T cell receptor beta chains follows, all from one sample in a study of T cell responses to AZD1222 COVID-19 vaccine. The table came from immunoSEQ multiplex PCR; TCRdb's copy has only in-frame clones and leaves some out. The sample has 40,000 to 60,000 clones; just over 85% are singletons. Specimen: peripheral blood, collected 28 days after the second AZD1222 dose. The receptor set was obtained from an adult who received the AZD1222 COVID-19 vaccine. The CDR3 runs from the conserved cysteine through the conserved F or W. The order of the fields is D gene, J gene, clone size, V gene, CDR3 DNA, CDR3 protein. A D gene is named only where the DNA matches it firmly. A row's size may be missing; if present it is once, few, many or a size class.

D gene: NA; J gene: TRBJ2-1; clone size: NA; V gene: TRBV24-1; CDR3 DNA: TGTGCCACCAGTTTAACGGGAGAGGCCTACAATGAGCAGTTCTTC; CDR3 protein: CATSLTGEAYNEQFF
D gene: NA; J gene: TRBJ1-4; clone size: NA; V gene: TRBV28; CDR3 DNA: TGTGCCAGCAGTTTTAAGTGGGGGCTGGGTGAAAAACTGTTTTTT; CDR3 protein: CASSFKWGLGEKLFF
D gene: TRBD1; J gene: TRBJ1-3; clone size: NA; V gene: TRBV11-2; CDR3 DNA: TGTGCCAGCAGCTTGCTTCGGACAGGGTCTGGAAACACCATATATTTT; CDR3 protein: CASSLLRTGSGNTIYF
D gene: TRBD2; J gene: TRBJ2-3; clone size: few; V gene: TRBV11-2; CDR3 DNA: TGTGCCAGCAGCTTAGGACTAGCGGGAGGCACAGATACGCAGTATTTT; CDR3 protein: CASSLGLAGGTDTQYF
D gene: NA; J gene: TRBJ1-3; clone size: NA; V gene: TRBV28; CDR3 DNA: TGTGCCAGCAGGAGGTCCTTATCTGGAAACACCATATATTTT; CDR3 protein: CASRRSLSGNTIYF
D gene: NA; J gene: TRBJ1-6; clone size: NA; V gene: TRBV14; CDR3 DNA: TGTGCCAGCAGCCAACTATCCTATAATTCACCCCTCCACTTT; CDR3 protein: CASSQLSYNSPLHF
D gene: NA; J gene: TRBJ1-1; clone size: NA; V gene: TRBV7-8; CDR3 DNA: TGTGCCAGCAGCTTAGGTGAATGGAACACTGAAGCTTTCTTT; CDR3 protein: CASSLGEWNTEAFF
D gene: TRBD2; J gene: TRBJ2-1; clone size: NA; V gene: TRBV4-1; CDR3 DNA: TGCGCCAGCACCGATCCTAGCGGACACAATGAGCAGTTCTTC; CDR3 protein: CASTDPSGHNEQFF
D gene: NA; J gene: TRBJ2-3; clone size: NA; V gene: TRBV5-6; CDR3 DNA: TGTGCCAGCAGCTTACGTGGCGGGACCTCAGATACGCAGTATTTT; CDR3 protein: CASSLRGGTSDTQYF
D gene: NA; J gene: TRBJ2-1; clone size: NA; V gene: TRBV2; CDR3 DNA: TGTGCCAGCAGACGGTACAATGAGCAGTTCTTC; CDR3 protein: CASRRYNEQFF
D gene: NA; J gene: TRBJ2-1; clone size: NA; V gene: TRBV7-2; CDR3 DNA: TGTGCCAGCAGCTTTCTGAATGAGCAGTTCTTC; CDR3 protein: CASSFLNEQFF
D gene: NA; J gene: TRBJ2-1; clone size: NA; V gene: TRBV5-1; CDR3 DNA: TGCGCCAGCAGCTTGGCCACTAGCTCCTACAATGAGCAGTTCTTC; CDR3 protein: CASSLATSSYNEQFF
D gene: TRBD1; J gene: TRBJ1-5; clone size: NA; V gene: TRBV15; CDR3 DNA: TGTGCCACCAGCAGAGTCCCGGGACAGGGGTTTGAGCCCCAGCATTTT; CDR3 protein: CATSRVPGQGFEPQHF
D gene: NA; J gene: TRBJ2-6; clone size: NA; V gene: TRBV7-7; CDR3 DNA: TGTGCCAGCAGCTTAGGTTCGGGGACCGGGGCCAACGTCCTGACTTTC; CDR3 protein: CASSLGSGTGANVLTF
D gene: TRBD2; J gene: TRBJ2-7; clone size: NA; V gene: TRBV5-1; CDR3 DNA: TGCGCCAGCAGCTTAACTAGCGGGTACGAGCAGTACTTC; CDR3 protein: CASSLTSGYEQYF
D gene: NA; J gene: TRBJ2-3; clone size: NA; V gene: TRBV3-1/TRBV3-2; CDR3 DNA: TGTGCCAGCAGCCAAGACGGCACAGATACGCAGTATTTT; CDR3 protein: CASSQDGTDTQYF
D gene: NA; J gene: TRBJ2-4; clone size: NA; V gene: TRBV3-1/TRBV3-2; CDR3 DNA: TGTGCCAGCAGCCAAACTGGAAAGGGCAAAAACATTCAGTACTTC; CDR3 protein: CASSQTGKGKNIQYF
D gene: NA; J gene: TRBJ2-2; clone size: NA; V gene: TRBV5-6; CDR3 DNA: TGTGCCAGCAGCTTGGTGGACAGGAACACCGGGGAGCTGTTTTTT; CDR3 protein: CASSLVDRNTGELFF
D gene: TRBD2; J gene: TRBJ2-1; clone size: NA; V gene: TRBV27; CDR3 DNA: TGTGCCAGCAGTTTGCGGGGAGGGAGCCACAATGAGCAGTTCTTC; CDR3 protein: CASSLRGGSHNEQFF
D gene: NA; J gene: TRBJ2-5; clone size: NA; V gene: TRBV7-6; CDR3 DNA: TGTGCCAGCAGCTTAGGCCGGGAACAAGAGACCCAGTACTTC; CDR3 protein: CASSLGREQETQYF
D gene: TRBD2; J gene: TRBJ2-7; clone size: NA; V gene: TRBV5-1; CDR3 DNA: TGCGCCAGCGGACTAGCGGGTTTCTCCTACGAGCAGTACTTC; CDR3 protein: CASGLAGFSYEQYF
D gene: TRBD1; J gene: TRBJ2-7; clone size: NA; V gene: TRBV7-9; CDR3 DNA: TGTGCCAGCGGCGCCCCGGGACAGGGGGCTCTCAGGGCCTACGAGCAGTACTTC; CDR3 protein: CASGAPGQGALRAYEQYF
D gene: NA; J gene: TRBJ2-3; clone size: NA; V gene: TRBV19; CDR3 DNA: TGTGCCAGTAGTGGGGACGGGTGGGAGCAGTATTTT; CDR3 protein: CASSGDGWEQYF
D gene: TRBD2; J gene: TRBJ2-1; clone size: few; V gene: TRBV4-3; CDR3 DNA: TGCGCCAGCAGCCAGACTAGCGGGAGTCGGAATGAGCAGTTCTTC; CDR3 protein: CASSQTSGSRNEQFF
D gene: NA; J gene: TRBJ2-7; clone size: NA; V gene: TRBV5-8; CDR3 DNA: TGTGCCAGCAGCTTGGACCTTAGGGAGCAGTACTTC; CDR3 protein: CASSLDLREQYF
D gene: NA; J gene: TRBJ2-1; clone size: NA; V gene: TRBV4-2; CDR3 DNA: TGTGCCAGCAGCCAGACTATTAGCGCGTCGCTCTCCTACAATGAGCAGTTCTTC; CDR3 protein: CASSQTISASLSYNEQFF
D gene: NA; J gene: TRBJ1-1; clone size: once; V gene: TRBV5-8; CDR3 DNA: TGTGCCAGCACAACCTTCAGGGGGAACACTGAAGCTTTCTTT; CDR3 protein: CASTTFRGNTEAFF
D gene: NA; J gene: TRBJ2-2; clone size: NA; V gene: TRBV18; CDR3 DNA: TGTGCCAGCTCACAGGACTCCTACACCGGGGAGCTGTTTTTT; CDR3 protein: CASSQDSYTGELFF
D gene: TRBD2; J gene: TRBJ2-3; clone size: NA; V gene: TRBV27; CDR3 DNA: TGTGCCAGCAGCCGCGGGACTAGCGGGAGGGAGGGCCCGGGAGATACGCAGTATTTT; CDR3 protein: CASSRGTSGREGPGDTQYF
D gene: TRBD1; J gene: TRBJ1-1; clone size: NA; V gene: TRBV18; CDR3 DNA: TGTGCCAGCTCACCAGGGACAGGGGTAACCACTGAAGCTTTCTTT; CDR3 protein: CASSPGTGVTTEAFF
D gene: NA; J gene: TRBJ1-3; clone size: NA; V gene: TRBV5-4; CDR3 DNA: TGTGCCAGCAGCTTGGGCAACTCTGGAAACACCATATATTTT; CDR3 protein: CASSLGNSGNTIYF
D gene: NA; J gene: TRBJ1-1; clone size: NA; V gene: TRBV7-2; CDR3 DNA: TGTGCCAGCAGCTCCCAAATGCTATTAGAAGCTTTCTTT; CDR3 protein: CASSSQMLLEAFF
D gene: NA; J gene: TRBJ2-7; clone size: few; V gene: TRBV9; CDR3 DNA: TGTGCCAGCAGCGTAGGGGAGGCCCGTTTAAAGCAGTACTTC; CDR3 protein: CASSVGEARLKQYF
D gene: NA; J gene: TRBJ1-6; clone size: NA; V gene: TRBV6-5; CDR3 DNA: TGTGCCAGCAGCAGGGTGGCCTATAATTCACCCCTCCACTTT; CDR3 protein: CASSRVAYNSPLHF
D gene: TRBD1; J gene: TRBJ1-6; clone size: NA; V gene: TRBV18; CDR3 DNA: TGTGCCAGCTCACGGGACAGGGCGAATTCACCCCTCCACTTT; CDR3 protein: CASSRDRANSPLHF
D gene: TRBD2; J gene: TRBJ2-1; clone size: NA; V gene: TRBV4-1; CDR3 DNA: TGCGCCAGCAGCCCGAATACTCTAGCGGGCGCCCTCAGCTCCTACAATGAGCAGTTCTTC; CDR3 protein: CASSPNTLAGALSSYNEQFF
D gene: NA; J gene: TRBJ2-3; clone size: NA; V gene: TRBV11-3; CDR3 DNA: TGTGCCAGCAGCTTAGACCTACTAGGGTGGAACACAGATACGCAGTATTTT; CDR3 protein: CASSLDLLGWNTDTQYF
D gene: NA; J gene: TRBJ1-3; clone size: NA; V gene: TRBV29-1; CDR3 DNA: TGCAGCGTTGAAGAACCATACTCTGGAAACACCATATATTTT; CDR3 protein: CSVEEPYSGNTIYF
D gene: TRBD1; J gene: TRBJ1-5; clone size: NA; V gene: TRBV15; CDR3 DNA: TGTGCCACCAGCAAGAGGGACAGGGTTGGCAATCAGCCCCAGCATTTT; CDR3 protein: CATSKRDRVGNQPQHF
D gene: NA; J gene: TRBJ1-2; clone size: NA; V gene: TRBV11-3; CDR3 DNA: TGTGCCAGCAGCTTAGTCGGGGGGGACTATGGCTACACCTTC; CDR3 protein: CASSLVGGDYGYTF
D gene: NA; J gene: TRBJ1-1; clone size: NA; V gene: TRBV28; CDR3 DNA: TGTGCCAGCAAGGCTCCGGCGAACACTGAAGCTTTCTTT; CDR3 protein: CASKAPANTEAFF
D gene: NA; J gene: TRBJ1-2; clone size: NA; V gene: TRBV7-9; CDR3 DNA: TGTGCCAGCAGCTTAGAGGGCTACACCTTC; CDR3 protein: CASSLEGYTF
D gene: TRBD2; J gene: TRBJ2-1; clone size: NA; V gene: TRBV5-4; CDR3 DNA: TGTGCCAGCTCGCGGGGGAGCTCCTACAATGAGCAGTTCTTC; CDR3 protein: CASSRGSSYNEQFF
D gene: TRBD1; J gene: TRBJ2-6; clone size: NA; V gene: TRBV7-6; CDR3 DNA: TGTGCCAGCAGCTACCCTCCACCGGGACAGGCATTCTCTGGGGCCAACGTCCTGACTTTC; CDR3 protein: CASSYPPPGQAFSGANVLTF
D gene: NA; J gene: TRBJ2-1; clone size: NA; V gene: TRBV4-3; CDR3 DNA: TGCGCCAGCAGCCAGGAAGAGGCGGCGGATGAGCAGTTCTTC; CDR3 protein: CASSQEEAADEQFF
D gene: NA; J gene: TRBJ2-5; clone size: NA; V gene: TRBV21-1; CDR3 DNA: TGTGCCAGCAGCGTCCGGGACAGGGCGTACCAAGAGACCCAGTACTTC; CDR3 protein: CASSVRDRAYQETQYF
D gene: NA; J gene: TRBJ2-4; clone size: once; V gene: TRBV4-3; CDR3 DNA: TGCGCCAGCAGCCAAGAAACGGGGCGTGGAGCCCTCCTAGCCAAAAACATTCAGTACTTC; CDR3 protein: CASSQETGRGALLAKNIQYF
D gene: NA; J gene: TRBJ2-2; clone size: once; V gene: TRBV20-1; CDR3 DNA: TGCAGTGCTAGAGATACCGGGGAGCTGTTTTTT; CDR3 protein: CSARDTGELFF
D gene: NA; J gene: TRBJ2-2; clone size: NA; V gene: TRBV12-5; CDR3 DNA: TGTGCTAGTGGTCCCCCAGTGACAACCTACACCGGGGAGCTGTTTTTT; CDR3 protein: CASGPPVTTYTGELFF
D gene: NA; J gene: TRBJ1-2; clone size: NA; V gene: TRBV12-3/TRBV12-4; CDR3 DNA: TGTGCCAGCGGATCCCAGGAGTATGGCTACACCTTC; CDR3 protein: CASGSQEYGYTF
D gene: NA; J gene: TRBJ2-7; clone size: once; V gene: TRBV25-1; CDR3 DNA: TGTGCCAGCAGTGGGATCGTTGACGAGCAGTACTTC; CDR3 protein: CASSGIVDEQYF
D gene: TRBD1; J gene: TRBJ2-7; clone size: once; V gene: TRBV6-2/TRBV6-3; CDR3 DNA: TGTGCCAGCAGTTCCCTTGCGGGACAGGGAGGAAAGGAGCAGTACTTC; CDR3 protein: CASSSLAGQGGKEQYF
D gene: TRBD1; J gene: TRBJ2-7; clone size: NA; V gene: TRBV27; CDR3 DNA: TGTGCCAGCAGTCCTTGGGTCGTGACAGGGGGCTTCCAGTACTTC; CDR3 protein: CASSPWVVTGGFQYF
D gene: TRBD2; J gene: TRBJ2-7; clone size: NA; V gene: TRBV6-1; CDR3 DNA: TGTGCCAGCAGTGAGACTAGCGGAAGTCACGAGCAGTACTTC; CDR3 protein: CASSETSGSHEQYF
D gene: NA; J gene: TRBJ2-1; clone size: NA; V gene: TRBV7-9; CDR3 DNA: TGTGCCAGCAGCCCAGGACTCAATGAGCAGTTCTTC; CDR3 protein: CASSPGLNEQFF
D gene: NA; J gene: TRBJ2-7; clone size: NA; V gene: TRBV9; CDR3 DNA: TGTGCCAGCAGCTTACGGTGGGAGGCCCACGAGCAGTACTTC; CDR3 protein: CASSLRWEAHEQYF
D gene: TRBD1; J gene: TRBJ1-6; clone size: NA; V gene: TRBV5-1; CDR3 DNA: TGCGCCAGCAGCTCCGGACAGGGGACTTCACCCCTCCACTTT; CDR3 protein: CASSSGQGTSPLHF
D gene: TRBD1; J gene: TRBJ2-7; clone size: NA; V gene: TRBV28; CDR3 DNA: TGTGCCAGCACCCCAGCTTACAGGGGCTCCTACGAGCAGTACTTC; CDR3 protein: CASTPAYRGSYEQYF
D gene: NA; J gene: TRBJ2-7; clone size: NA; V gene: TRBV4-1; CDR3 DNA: TGCGCCAGCAGCCAAGCCCGGCGGACCCTCGACGAGCAGTACTTC; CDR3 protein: CASSQARRTLDEQYF